Listed below are T cell receptor beta chains from one sample, sequenced in a study of T cell changes during pregnancy in multiple sclerosis. Produced via immunoSEQ multiplex PCR; TCRdb's table is partial and in-frame only. The sample includes approximately 58,000 clones, roughly 90% of them seen just once. The material was CD4+ T cells from peripheral blood mononuclear cells, obtained after pregnancy. Receptors originate from a female donor in good health, enrolled as a control in a pregnancy study. Each CDR3 is given with its conserved first and last residue. The D gene is left open where the match is weak. Rows give clone size only sometimes, using once, few, many, or a class for an expanded clone.

TRBD1,once,TRBJ2-7,TRBV5-1,CASSLGPGTGTYEQYF,TGCGCCAGCAGCTTGGGACCCGGGACAGGTACCTACGAGCAGTACTTC
.,.,TRBJ2-6,TRBV5-4,CASSQGGPGANVLTF,TGTGCCAGCAGCCAAGGGGGTCCCGGGGCCAACGTCCTGACTTTC
TRBD1,.,TRBJ1-4,TRBV25-1,CASRDRGNEKLFF,TGTGCCAGCAGGGACAGGGGAAATGAAAAACTGTTTTTT
TRBD1,once,TRBJ1-4,TRBV18,CASSPYRGPNEKLFF,TGTGCCAGCTCTCCTTACAGGGGACCTAATGAAAAACTGTTTTTT
.,.,TRBJ1-4,TRBV30,CAWSKEGEEKLFF,TGTGCCTGGAGTAAAGAGGGGGAGGAAAAACTGTTTTTT
.,.,TRBJ1-2,TRBV4-3,CASTRNRDYGYTF,TGCGCCAGCACCCGTAATCGGGACTATGGCTACACCTTC
TRBD1,.,TRBJ1-4,TRBV7-2,CASSYRGRNEKLFF,TGTGCCAGCAGCTACAGGGGGCGGAATGAAAAACTGTTTTTT
.,.,TRBJ1-2,TRBV6-6,CASSYQSGYTF,TGTGCCAGCAGTTACCAATCTGGCTACACCTTC
TRBD1,.,TRBJ1-1,TRBV7-9,CASSSNLDRPAWDTEAFF,TGTGCCAGCAGCTCGAATTTGGACAGGCCCGCATGGGACACTGAAGCTTTCTTT
TRBD1,.,TRBJ1-6,TRBV19,CASSDFDRGRPPLHF,TGTGCCAGTAGCGACTTCGACAGGGGGCGTCCACCCCTCCACTTT
.,few,TRBJ1-5,TRBV18,CASSPDRNQPQHF,TGTGCCAGCTCACCGGACAGAAATCAGCCCCAGCATTTT
TRBD1,.,TRBJ2-7,TRBV19,CASSNNRGRGYEQYF,TGTGCCAGTAGTAATAACAGGGGGCGCGGTTACGAGCAGTACTTC
TRBD1,.,TRBJ2-7,TRBV27,CASSPTGTGFSYEQYF,TGTGCCAGCAGCCCTACCGGGACAGGCTTCTCCTACGAGCAGTACTTC
.,.,TRBJ1-5,TRBV10-3,CAIGPNGQPQHF,TGTGCCATCGGTCCAAACGGGCAGCCCCAGCATTTT
TRBD2,.,TRBJ2-3,TRBV7-2,CASSLSGGAGSTDTQYF,TGTGCCAGCAGCTTATCGGGGGGGGCCGGTAGTACAGATACGCAGTATTTT
TRBD1,.,TRBJ1-2,TRBV7-9,CASSLDRGYGYTF,TGTGCCAGCAGCCTCGACAGGGGCTATGGCTACACCTTC
TRBD1,.,TRBJ2-5,TRBV9,CASSGGTGMETQYF,TGTGCCAGCAGCGGAGGGACAGGGATGGAGACCCAGTACTTC
.,.,TRBJ2-4,TRBV10-3,CAISEDRLLIQYF,TGTGCCATCAGTGAGGACAGGCTTCTAATTCAGTACTTC
TRBD2,.,TRBJ2-1,TRBV4-1,CASSQDARSGGSYNEQFF,TGCGCCAGCAGCCAAGACGCCCGTAGCGGGGGATCCTACAATGAGCAGTTCTTC
TRBD2,.,TRBJ2-7,TRBV7-2,CASSLEAGGARYEQYF,TGTGCCAGCAGCTTAGAAGCGGGGGGGGCCCGCTACGAGCAGTACTTC
TRBD1,.,TRBJ1-2,TRBV30,CAWHRGLNYGYTF,TGTGCCTGGCACAGGGGATTGAACTATGGCTACACCTTC
.,.,TRBJ1-3,TRBV28,CASSLSRVSGNTIYF,TGTGCCAGCAGTTTATCCAGGGTCTCTGGAAACACCATATATTTT
TRBD1,.,TRBJ2-5,TRBV2,CASSPGTGAGDF,TGTGCCAGCAGTCCCGGGACAGGGGCGGGAGACTTC
.,.,TRBJ1-2,TRBV9,CASSIQENYGYTF,TGTGCCAGCAGCATACAGGAGAACTATGGCTACACCTTC
TRBD1,.,TRBJ1-3,TRBV28,CASSFRGNAGNTIYF,TGTGCCAGCAGTTTCAGGGGGAATGCTGGAAACACCATATATTTT
TRBD2,once,TRBJ2-1,TRBV10-3,CAISEGTSGVTEQFF,TGTGCCATCAGTGAAGGGACTAGCGGCGTCACTGAGCAGTTCTTC
TRBD1,.,TRBJ2-7,TRBV6-1,CASSEKQGAGSYEQYF,TGTGCCAGCAGTGAAAAACAGGGGGCCGGCTCCTACGAGCAGTACTTC
TRBD1,.,TRBJ1-3,TRBV7-9,CASTQTGASGNTIYF,TGTGCCAGCACCCAAACAGGGGCCTCTGGAAACACCATATATTTT
.,few,TRBJ1-2,TRBV7-9,CASRRYRAYGYTF,TGTGCCAGCAGGAGATACAGGGCCTATGGCTACACCTTC
.,.,TRBJ1-5,TRBV11-2,CASSQLGGNQPQHF,TGTGCCAGCAGCCAGTTAGGGGGCAATCAGCCCCAGCATTTT
.,.,TRBJ1-2,TRBV28,CATNIPPAGYGYTF,TGTGCCACAAACATACCCCCGGCAGGCTATGGCTACACCTTC
.,.,TRBJ1-1,TRBV6-6,CATERLRNTEAFF,TGTGCCACCGAGAGATTACGGAACACTGAAGCTTTCTTT
TRBD1,.,TRBJ2-5,TRBV9,CASSLTGQGGTQYF,TGTGCCAGCAGCTTGACGGGACAGGGGGGGACCCAGTACTTC
.,.,TRBJ2-2,TRBV7-3,CASSLSTGELFF,TGTGCCAGCAGCTTATCAACCGGGGAGCTGTTTTTT
.,.,TRBJ2-2,TRBV19,CAGPQLGAPNTGELFF,TGTGCCGGTCCCCAGTTGGGGGCACCTAACACCGGGGAGCTGTTTTTT
.,.,TRBJ1-2,TRBV6-5,CASSPRQSVHGYTF,TGTGCCAGCAGCCCCCGGCAGAGCGTCCATGGCTACACCTTC
.,.,TRBJ2-7,TRBV7-9,CASSDSPYEQYF,TGTGCCAGCAGCGACAGTCCCTACGAGCAGTACTTC
TRBD1,.,TRBJ1-1,TRBV6-5,CASSRRTGNTEAFF,TGTGCCAGCAGTCGCAGGACAGGGAACACTGAAGCTTTCTTT
.,.,TRBJ1-6,TRBV7-2,CASSFSNSPLHF,TGTGCCAGCAGTTTTTCAAATTCACCCCTCCACTTT
TRBD1,.,TRBJ2-3,TRBV18,CASSPGQGSADTQYF,TGTGCCAGCTCACCGGGACAGGGGAGCGCAGATACGCAGTATTTT
TRBD1,.,TRBJ1-3,TRBV6-5,CASSSRTGGNTIYF,TGTGCCAGCAGTTCTAGGACAGGGGGAAACACCATATATTTT
.,.,TRBJ2-6,TRBV19,CASSIRGGSGANVLTF,TGTGCCAGTAGTATAAGGGGTGGGTCTGGGGCCAACGTCCTGACTTTC
.,.,TRBJ2-1,TRBV7-2,CASSLEGGHSYNEQFF,TGTGCCAGCAGCTTAGAAGGCGGTCACTCGTACAATGAGCAGTTCTTC
.,.,TRBJ2-3,TRBV19,CASSIARAPDTQYF,TGTGCCAGTAGTATCGCCAGGGCCCCAGATACGCAGTATTTT
TRBD1,.,TRBJ2-2,TRBV19,CASSIWTGTNTGELFF,TGTGCCAGTAGTATCTGGACAGGCACGAACACCGGGGAGCTGTTTTTT
.,few,TRBJ2-7,TRBV6-1,CASTSGVGEQYF,TGTGCCAGCACTTCAGGGGTTGGCGAGCAGTACTTC
.,once,TRBJ1-3,TRBV18,CASSSRANENTIYF,TGTGCCAGCTCATCCAGGGCGAACGAGAACACCATATATTTT
TRBD1,.,TRBJ1-5,TRBV19,CASTRGQESNQPQHF,TGTGCCAGTACCAGGGGACAGGAGAGCAATCAGCCCCAGCATTTT
.,.,TRBJ2-7,TRBV14,CASSQVTRPYEQYF,TGTGCCAGCAGCCAAGTCACCAGGCCGTACGAGCAGTACTTC
TRBD1,.,TRBJ1-3,TRBV4-2,CASSRDRISGNTIYF,TGTGCCAGCAGCAGGGACAGGATCTCTGGAAACACCATATATTTT
TRBD1,.,TRBJ2-7,TRBV5-5,CASSSQTGWNSYEQYF,TGTGCCAGCAGCTCGCAGACAGGGTGGAATTCCTACGAGCAGTACTTC
.,.,TRBJ1-3,TRBV7-2,CASSLAFRGSSGNTIYF,TGTGCCAGCAGCTTAGCGTTTAGGGGGAGCTCTGGAAACACCATATATTTT
.,once,TRBJ1-6,TRBV5-6,CASSLDSDSPLHF,TGTGCCAGCAGCTTGGACAGTGATTCACCCCTCCACTTT
.,once,TRBJ2-7,TRBV4-1,CASSQDRGTSYEQYF,TGCGCCAGCAGCCAAGATAGGGGCACCTCCTACGAGCAGTACTTC
TRBD2,few,TRBJ2-1,TRBV10-3,CAIRPGLYNEQFF,TGTGCCATCAGGCCGGGACTATACAATGAGCAGTTCTTC